Each of the 24 T cell receptor beta chains below was sequenced from the same sample in a study of early T cells in non-severe SARS-CoV-2 infection. Via MiXCR, TCRdb re-called the 5' RACE reads, giving one row per CDR3 protein. The sample consists of some 80,000 distinct CDR3 sequences, roughly an eighth of them appearing once. The sequencing sample was made of whole blood. The receptor source for this set is an adult who was a healthcare worker with PCR-confirmed SARS-CoV-2 infection or an uninfected control (not recorded which).

CDR3 DNA: TGCGCCAGTCGAGGGGTTGGATCTGGGGCCAACGTCCTGACTTTC. Protein product: CASRGVGSGANVLTF. The V gene is TRBV5-1, the J gene TRBJ2-6; D assignment may be TRBD1 or TRBD2 (5 bases each). The length of the CDR3 is 15 residues. CDR1 and CDR2 from the germline V gene are SGHRS and YFSETQ. V lost 8 bases and J 1 base, leaving 13 bases between the germline ends.

This clonotype appeared many times. The V gene is TRBV29-1, the J gene TRBJ2-1; D could derive from TRBD1 or TRBD2 (5 bases each). CDR1 and CDR2 from the germline V gene are SQVTM and ANQGSEA. Trimming removed 7 bases at V and 1 base at J, with 17 bases between. This CDR3 comprises 15 residues. The chain's CDR3 is CSARGRDGSYNEQFF. Here the CDR3 DNA reads TGCAGCGCAAGGGGTCGGGACGGGTCCTACAATGAGCAGTTCTTC.

This clonotype was seen many times. The rearrangement links TRBV6-5 to TRBJ2-5; no clear D. Germline V lookup: CDR1 MNHEY, CDR2 SVGAGI. The V and J ends lost 0 bases and 0 bases respectively, with 11 bases between them. CDR3 length: 16 residues. CDR3 DNA sequence: TGTGCCAGCAGTTACTCCCTTCGGACGTACCAAGAGACCCAGTACTTC. Protein: CASSYSLRTYQETQYF.

This clonotype turned up a few times. The V and J genes are TRBV9 and TRBJ1-2; TRBD1 is a possible D gene (5 bases). V lost 3 bases and J lost 4, with 16 bases in between. The CDR3 sequence is 15 residues long. Germline V gives CDR1 SGDLS, CDR2 YYNGEE. DNA of the CDR3: TGTGCCAGCAGCGCAGGACACAATCAGGGCTATGGCTACACCTTC. Translating it yields CASSAGHNQGYGYTF.

V is TRBV12-3 or TRBV12-4 and J is TRBJ2-7, with D perhaps matching TRBD2 (5 bases). The CDR3 length is 11 residues. V was trimmed by 5 bases and J by 5 bases, leaving 7 bases between them. For the CDR3, the DNA is TGTGCCAGCAGTCCCGGGAACGAGCAGTACTTC. It translates to CASSPGNEQYF.

This clonotype was observed at least ten times. The CDR3 DNA reads as TGTGCCAGCAGCCAAGTTGCAGCGGACCAAGAGACCCAGTACTTC. Protein: CASSQVAADQETQYF. The V and J genes are TRBV3-1 and TRBJ2-5, with a possible D match to TRBD2 (5 bases). CDR1 is LGHDT, CDR2 YNNKEL, per germline (reference sequence). CDR3 length: 15 residues. V gave up 1 base and J gave up 0 bases, with 9 bases separating them.

This clonotype was seen many times. The rearrangement uses TRBV10-2 and TRBJ1-1; D is ambiguous. The length of the CDR3 is 13 residues. The germline V and J ends were trimmed by 3 bases and 1 base, with 6 bases remaining between them. Per the germline V gene, CDR1 is WSHSY and CDR2 is SAAADI. DNA for the CDR3: TGCGCCAGCAGTGATTCCCCGAACACTGAAGCTTTCTTT. Protein sequence: CASSDSPNTEAFF.

The V gene is TRBV29-1, the J gene TRBJ1-4; 7 bases agree with TRBD1. The CDR3 has 14 amino acids. V was pared by 6 bases and J by 7 bases, with 11 bases of the junction left unmatched. The V gene's germline CDR1 is SQVTM and CDR2 ANQGSEA. CDR3 DNA sequence: TGCAGCGTGGGGGCGACAGGGAGTAGTGAAAAACTGTTTTTT. This codes for CSVGATGSSEKLFF.

This clonotype was picked up many times. The chain is built from TRBV7-6 and TRBJ2-3; 7 nucleotides line up with TRBD1. The ends lost 5 bases at V and 2 bases at J; junction bases unmatched: 13. Germline CDR1 is SGHVS and CDR2 is FNYEAQ. The CDR3 length is 17 residues. This CDR3 reads CASSPTRRQGPTDTQYF. The CDR3 DNA sequence: TGTGCCAGCAGCCCGACCCGAAGACAGGGACCCACAGATACGCAGTATTTT.

This clonotype was seen a handful of times. The CDR3 sequence: CSVGRAGEQYF. CDR3 sequence (DNA): TGCAGTGTGGGCAGGGCTGGGGAGCAGTACTTC. The rearrangement uses TRBV20-1 and TRBJ2-7; possible D gene TRBD1, 5 bases. This CDR3 is 11 amino acids long. Per germline, CDR1 DFQATT and CDR2 SNEGSKA (reference sequence). Trimming removed 7 bases at V and 7 bases at J, with 14 bases between.

Only one count was recorded for this clonotype. A clone one base away is much larger, so this may be a read error. The genes are TRBV20-1 and TRBJ1-1; D not resolved. The CDR3 length is 14 residues. In germline, CDR1 is DFQATT, CDR2 SNEGSKA (reference sequence). CDR3 protein: CSARLGAKRTETFF. The CDR3, as DNA: TGCAGTGCTAGATTGGGCGCCAAGAGGACTGAAACTTTCTTT.

Regarding this clonotype: This sequence may be a read error, since a much larger clone differs from it by one base. The chain recombines TRBV20-1 with TRBJ2-1, with D tentatively TRBD1 (6 bases). The CDR3 contains 15 residues. V lost 2 bases, J lost 1 base, and 12 bases lay in between. Germline CDR1 and CDR2: DFQATT and SNEGSKA (reference sequence). In DNA, the CDR3 is TGCAGTGCTAGACTGGGGGCCGGGTCCTACAATGAGCAGTTCTTC. It translates to CSARLGAGSYNEQFF.

The chain recombines TRBV29-1 with TRBJ1-2; D may be TRBD1 (6 bases). V was pared by 7 bases and J by 4 bases, with 28 bases between. Germline CDR1 reads SQVTM; CDR2 reads ANQGSEA. The CDR3 is 17 residues long. The DNA of the CDR3 is TGCAGCGCCGACCCGTGGTCAGGGGCCGACGACGGCTATGGCTACACCTTC. It translates to CSADPWSGADDGYGYTF.

At least ten counts were recorded for this clonotype. This rearrangement joins TRBV11-2 to TRBJ2-3; 10 nucleotides agree with TRBD1. Germline values: CDR1 SGHAT, CDR2 FQNNGV. The CDR3 totals 14 residues. Unmatched junction bases numbered 4, after V lost 5 bases and J lost 5 bases. The CDR3 loop is CASSKRTGGDTQYF. CDR3 DNA: TGTGCCAGCAGCAAAAGGACAGGGGGAGATACGCAGTATTTT.

This clonotype has ten or more counts. The chain carries TRBV20-1 and TRBJ2-3; D ambiguous. V lost 2 bases and J lost 2, with 14 bases in between. Germline-derived CDR1 and CDR2 are DFQATT and SNEGSKA (reference sequence). The CDR3 has 15 residues. DNA for the CDR3: TGCAGTGCTAGAATAGTTGGTCTAGTCACAGATACGCAGTATTTT. This gives the protein CSARIVGLVTDTQYF.

The rearrangement uses TRBV11-2 and TRBJ2-7, with a weak D call TRBD2 (6 bases). The CDR3 covers 15 residues. Trimming removed 2 bases from V and 0 bases from J, with 11 bases in between. CDR1 is SGHAT and CDR2 is FQNNGV in the germline V gene. The CDR3 sequence is CASSLRRESSYEQYF. The CDR3 bases are TGTGCCAGCAGCTTAAGGAGGGAGAGCTCCTACGAGCAGTACTTC.

This clonotype was detected a few times. The chain employs TRBV11-2 and TRBJ2-5; D is perhaps TRBD1 or TRBD2 (5 bases each). CDR3 size: 13 residues. Trimming stripped 1 base from V and 5 bases from J, with 8 bases between. Germline CDR1 and CDR2: SGHAT and FQNNGV. The CDR3 loop is CASSLAGTETQYF. As DNA, the CDR3 is TGTGCCAGCAGCTTAGCGGGGACGGAGACCCAGTACTTC.

This clonotype was found many times. The chain carries TRBV6-6 and TRBJ2-3; TRBD2 might be the D (6 bases). The V end lost 6 bases, the J end lost 7 bases, and 20 bases lay between the germline ends. The germline CDR1 and CDR2 sequences are MNHNY and SVGAGI (reference sequence). This CDR3 region has 15 residues. CDR3 residues: CASSQSGAGGNTQYF. The DNA for the CDR3 is TGTGCCAGCAGCCAGTCCGGGGCCGGCGGGAATACGCAGTATTTT.

As regards this clonotype: A read error may be the cause here, since a much bigger clone is one base away. The V and J genes are TRBV7-3 and TRBJ2-3, with 7 nucleotides matching TRBD2. Per germline, CDR1 SGHTA and CDR2 FQGTGA. There are 14 residues in the CDR3. The CDR3 here is CASSFGTTTVTQYF. CDR3 coding DNA: TGTGCCAGCAGCTTCGGGACTACGACAGTTACGCAGTATTTT.

Only a few counts were recorded for this clonotype. This rearrangement joins TRBV29-1 to TRBJ1-2; no clear D. The germline V gene encodes CDR1 SQVTM and CDR2 ANQGSEA. V was cut by 5 bases and J by 3 bases, with 7 bases left in between. This CDR3 spans 11 amino acids. The CDR3 DNA follows: TGCAGCGTTCGACACGACTATGGCTACACCTTC. This translates into CSVRHDYGYTF.

This clonotype has at least ten counts. This chain connects TRBV5-1 to TRBJ2-2, with unresolved D. The germline V gene encodes CDR1 SGHRS and CDR2 YFSETQ. The ends were cut back, 5 bases at V and 5 bases at J, with 4 bases in the middle. The CDR3 extends over 11 amino acids. The CDR3 loop is CASSRTGELFF. The CDR3 DNA follows: TGCGCCAGCAGTCGAACCGGGGAGCTGTTTTTT.

V usage is TRBV9 and J usage is TRBJ2-1, with 15 bases identical to TRBD2. Germline V gene sequence: CDR1 SGDLS, CDR2 YYNGEE. This CDR3 is built from 19 residues. J gave up 1 base and V 3 bases, and 8 bases lay outside the gene matches. CDR3 amino acids: CASSGPGTSGGLSYNEQFF. The DNA for the CDR3 is TGTGCCAGCAGCGGACCCGGGACTAGCGGGGGGCTATCCTACAATGAGCAGTTCTTC.

This clonotype was counted ten times or more. The chain has TRBV4-2 and TRBJ2-1; 9 bases fit TRBD2. Trimming at V came to 4 bases and at J to 4 bases, leaving 8 bases not matched to a gene. Germline V gene lookup returns CDR1 LGHNA and CDR2 YNFKEQ. The length of the CDR3 is 16 residues. This chain's CDR3 is CASSPHGTSSYNEQFF. The CDR3 DNA reads TGTGCCAGCAGCCCCCACGGGACTAGCAGTTACAATGAGCAGTTCTTC.

The rearrangement uses TRBV20-1 and TRBJ2-7; 13 bases fit TRBD2. CDR3 size: 16 residues. Per the germline V gene, CDR1 is DFQATT and CDR2 is SNEGSKA (reference sequence). After removal of 1 base from V and 4 bases from J, the junction contained 7 bases not matched to a gene. The CDR3 loop reads CSARGTSGGASYEQYF. The CDR3 DNA sequence: TGCAGTGCTAGAGGAACTAGCGGGGGGGCCAGTTACGAGCAGTACTTC.